The 5 T cell receptor beta chains presented below share a single source sample, sequenced in a study of cytomegalovirus exposure and HLA in healthy donors. The assay was immunoSEQ multiplex PCR, and TCRdb's table has in-frame clones only and misses some. This repertoire shows 60,000 to 70,000 clones, 75% to 90% found once; its top ten account for around 1.7%. Material for sequencing was PBMCs. Source of these receptors: a woman aged 18-29 years in good health and CMV-seronegative.

J is TRBJ1-2 and V is TRBV15; a possible D gene is TRBD1 (6 bases). The CDR3 covers 16 residues. The germline V gene has CDR1 LNHNV and CDR2 YYDKDF (reference sequence). V lost 1 base and J lost 0, with 12 bases in between. The CDR3 region is CATSRAGGPANYGYTF. The CDR3 DNA is TGTGCCACCAGCAGAGCTGGGGGCCCAGCTAACTATGGCTACACCTTC. Combining the CDR3 with reference TRBV15 and TRBJ1-2 gives the whole variable domain DAMVIQNPRYQVTQFGKPVTLSCSQTLNHNVMYWYQQKSSQAPKLLFHYYDKDFNNEADTPDNFQSRRPNTSFCFLDIRSPGLGDTAMYLCATSRAGGPANYGYTFGSGTRLTVV.

This chain connects TRBV4-2 to TRBJ1-2; 10 bases agree with TRBD1. Per the germline V gene, CDR1 is LGHNA and CDR2 is YNFKEQ. V lost 6 bases, J lost 2 bases, and 6 bases stayed unmatched. CDR3 size: 15 residues. The CDR3 nucleotides are TGTGCCAGCAGGGGGGGACAGGGGTCGAACTATGGCTACACCTTC. It encodes CASRGGQGSNYGYTF.

CDR3 DNA: TGTGCCAGCAGCTTTTCGACTAGTAGCAATCAGCCCCAGCATTTT. It encodes CASSFSTSSNQPQHF. The chain carries TRBV5-6 and TRBJ1-5; D is unclear. The CDR3 is 15 amino acids. Germline loops: CDR1 SGHDT, CDR2 YYEEEE. Trimming removed 2 bases at V and 0 bases at J, with 9 bases between.

V usage is TRBV7-6 and J usage is TRBJ2-7; TRBD2 is a possible D gene (6 bases). Trimming pared 0 bases from V and 8 bases from J, leaving 23 bases between. The germline CDR1 and CDR2 sequences are SGHVS and FNYEAQ. CDR3 length: 17 amino acids. The CDR3 here is CASSLAQQPGLPSQQYF. The CDR3 DNA reads TGTGCCAGCAGCTTAGCACAACAACCGGGACTCCCTAGCCAGCAGTACTTC.

This CDR3 is CASSLARTGSSYEQYF. As DNA, the CDR3 is TGTGCCAGCAGCTTAGCGAGGACAGGGAGCTCCTACGAGCAGTACTTC. The chain couples TRBV7-8 to TRBJ2-7; TRBD1 agrees at 8 bases. The CDR3 length is 16 residues. The ends lost 0 bases at V and 0 bases at J; junction bases unmatched: 4. The germline gives CDR1 SGHVS, CDR2 FQNEAQ.